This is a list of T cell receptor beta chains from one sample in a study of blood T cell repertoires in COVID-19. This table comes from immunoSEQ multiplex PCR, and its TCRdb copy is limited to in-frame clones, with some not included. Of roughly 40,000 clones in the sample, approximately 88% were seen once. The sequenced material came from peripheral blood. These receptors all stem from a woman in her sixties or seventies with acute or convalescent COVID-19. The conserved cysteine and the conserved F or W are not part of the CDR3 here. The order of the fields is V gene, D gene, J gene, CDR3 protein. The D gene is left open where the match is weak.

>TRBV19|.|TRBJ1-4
ASSILGAEKLF
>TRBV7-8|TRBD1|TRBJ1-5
ASSLTGGAENQPQH
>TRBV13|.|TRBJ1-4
ASSLGALNEKLF
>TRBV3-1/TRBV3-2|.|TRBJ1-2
ASSQGRNYGYT
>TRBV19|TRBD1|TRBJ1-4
ASSIVPRQGHEKLF
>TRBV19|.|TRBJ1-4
ASSRTGKLF
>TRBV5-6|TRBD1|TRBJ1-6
ASSLSPGQGYNSPLH
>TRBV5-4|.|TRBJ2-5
ASSFGGETQY
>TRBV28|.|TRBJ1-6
ATRRGVSYNSPLH
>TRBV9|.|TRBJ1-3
ASSERSSGNTIY
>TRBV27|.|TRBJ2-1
ASSRAYEQF
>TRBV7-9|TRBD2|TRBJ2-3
ASSLALAGGRDTQY
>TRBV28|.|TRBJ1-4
AASGGNEKLF
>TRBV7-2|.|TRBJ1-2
ASSFGYGSRGGYT
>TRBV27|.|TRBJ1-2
ASSLGGAHGYGYT
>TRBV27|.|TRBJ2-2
ASSFSRGVNTGELF
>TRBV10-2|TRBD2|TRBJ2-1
ASSVWTSNNEQF
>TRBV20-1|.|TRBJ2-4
SAGEGEFQY
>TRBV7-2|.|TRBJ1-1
ASSARGTEAF
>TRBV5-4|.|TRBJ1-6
ASSLGPEAPLH
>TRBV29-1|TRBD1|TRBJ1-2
SVEVPNTGQISFYGYT
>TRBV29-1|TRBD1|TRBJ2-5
SVKRGTVQETQY
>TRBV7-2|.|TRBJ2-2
ASSLAGGGNTGELF
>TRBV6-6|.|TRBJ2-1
ASSPLAGEQF
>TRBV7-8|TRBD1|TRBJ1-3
ASSLTGGGNTIY
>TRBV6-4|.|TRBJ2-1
ASSERGEQF
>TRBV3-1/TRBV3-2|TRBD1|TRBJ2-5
ASSHPQGGQETQY
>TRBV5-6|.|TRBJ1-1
ASSFESEAF
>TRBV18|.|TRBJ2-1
ASSSVQDNEQF
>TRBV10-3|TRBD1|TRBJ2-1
AIGTLAVRGPSYNEQF
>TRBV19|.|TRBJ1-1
ASSPLGAANTEAF
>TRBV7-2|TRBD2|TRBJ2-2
ASSLGTSGTRNTGELF
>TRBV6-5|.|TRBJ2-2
ASTRGWRGTGELF
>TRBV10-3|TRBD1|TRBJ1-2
AISGDSYGYT